This T cell receptor (beta chain) is from a study of blood T cell repertoires in COVID-19. This CDR3 contains 15 residues. Trimming left V 0 bases short and J 1 base short, with 9 bases between. Per germline, CDR1 SGHDN and CDR2 FVKESK. Here immunoSEQ multiplex PCR was the method, and the copy in TCRdb shows in-frame clones only, minus some. The sample gives about 280,000 clones, around 90% of which show up once; 0.94% is in the top ten. V and J are TRBV14 and TRBJ1-1; D unclear. This clonotype was sampled from a woman in her thirties or forties who had recovered from COVID-19. The sample taken for sequencing was peripheral blood. The CDR3 sequence is CASSQESRQNTEAFF. CDR3 DNA sequence: TGTGCCAGCAGCCAAGAGAGCAGGCAGAACACTGAAGCTTTCTTT.